This entry concerns a single T cell receptor (beta chain). Antigen specificity is unknown. The sample comes from a study of T cell responses to AZD1222 COVID-19 vaccine. Whole-study context: Second-dose recipients at about 4 or about 12 weeks were treated as one pooled group.

The ends were cut back, 5 bases at V and 8 bases at J, with 12 bases in the middle. Germline V gene sequence: CDR1 SGHAT, CDR2 FQNNGV. The CDR3 sequence is 13 residues long. The study's findings and limits: At baseline, seropositivity was found in only a handful of AZD1222 recipients. In a largely white British group with more females than males, clonal diversity was possibly underestimated. The repertoires were collected only after the peak T cell response.

Sequencing was performed with immunoSEQ multiplex PCR; in TCRdb, only in-frame clones are kept and a portion is missing. Here the sample spans roughly 120,000 clones, approximately 84% being singletons. Source: peripheral blood, taken on day 0 of AZD1222 vaccination. The chain links TRBV11-2 to TRBJ2-2; possibly TRBD1 or TRBD2 for D (6 bases each). The sequence derives from an adult in good health. The CDR3 reads CASSPGAHGELFF. The DNA for the CDR3 is TGTGCCAGCAGCCCGGGGGCCCATGGGGAGCTGTTTTTT.